This T cell receptor (beta chain) was recorded in a study of blood T cell repertoires in COVID-19. Study-level background: COVID-19 samples from acute and convalescent phases originated in the United States, Italy and Spain.

J was trimmed by 2 bases and V by 2 bases; bases with no gene match: 2. The CDR3 has 14 residues. Germline V CDR1 and CDR2: SGHRS, YFSETQ. As handled by the study authors: Reference gene primers were amplified, and this amplification served to estimate nucleated cell counts. Sequenced by immunoSEQ multiplex PCR; TCRdb stores in-frame clones only, minus some. That table supplies the V and J calls and clone size; D and trimming were determined from the DNA. This table holds 140,000 to 150,000 clones, about 88% found once. The clonotype was recovered from a human donor in a cohort sampled during active COVID-19. Sequencing was done on a sample of peripheral blood. The chain couples TRBV5-1 to TRBJ2-7, with 9 positions matching TRBD1. CDR3 DNA sequence: TGCGCCAGCAGCTTAGGGACAGGGACCTACGAGCAGTACTTC. This encodes CASSLGTGTYEQYF.